The 27 T cell receptor beta chains below all came from one sample that was sequenced in a study of blood T cells in healthy people across ages (dated by TCRdb to about 2015). Library prep was done by 5' RACE. Sequencing was carried out with an Illumina HiSeq 2500. A second PCR of about 6 to 12 cycles was performed with a sample-barcoded 5' primer and a J-beta primer mix. The public reads were quality trimmed at Q25 with fastp and then assembled into clones with MiXCR by TCRdb, keeping productive beta chains. Every CDR3 protein is listed once, alongside the most common genes and DNA of its rows. Counted in this sample were about 1.4 million distinct CDR3 sequences; approximately 59% of them appeared once. The ten top clones hold roughly 7% of the sample. The sample comprised blood. The source of these receptors is a man aged 18 to 30 in good health.

CDR3 sequence reads: CSAGGSRGFTDTQYF. For the CDR3, the DNA is TGCAGTGCTGGAGGTTCCAGGGGGTTCACAGATACGCAGTATTTT. The V and J genes are TRBV20-1 and TRBJ2-3; 7 bases map to TRBD1. The CDR3 length is 15 residues. V trimming: 5 bases; J trimming: 2 bases; junction bases outside the gene matches: 10. Germline loops: CDR1 DFQATT, CDR2 SNEGSKA (reference sequence).

About this clonotype itself: It may be a read error: a sequence one base away is much more abundant. V and J are TRBV7-9 and TRBJ1-1; D ambiguous. Germline loops: CDR1 SEHNR, CDR2 FQNEAQ (reference sequence). CDR3 length: 12 amino acids. Trimming stripped 1 base from V and 4 bases from J, with 4 bases between. The CDR3 loop reads CASSLVFTEAFF. The CDR3 nucleotides are TGTGCCAGCAGCTTAGTGTTCACTGAAGCTTTCTTT.

The chain carries TRBV9 and TRBJ1-2; D may be TRBD1 (6 bases). Germline V gives CDR1 SGDLS, CDR2 YYNGEE. V was shortened by 3 bases and J by 4 bases, with 13 bases between the two germline ends. This CDR3 region has 14 residues. The CDR3 reads CASSAAYRVYGYTF. In nucleotides, the CDR3 is TGTGCCAGCAGCGCCGCATACAGGGTCTATGGCTACACCTTC.

The chain uses TRBV29-1 and TRBJ1-1, with 8 bases matching TRBD1. The CDR3 is 12 residues long. From germline, CDR1 is SQVTM and CDR2 ANQGSEA. V shed 6 bases and J 6 bases; nucleotides not matched to a gene: 6. Written as DNA, the CDR3 is TGCAGCGTCTCAGGGGGCGCCGCTGAAGCTTTCTTT. This sequence encodes CSVSGGAAEAFF.

This clonotype was seen more than once but under ten times. The junction differs from germline at one of its ends, possibly a read error. The chain links TRBV7-8 to TRBJ2-1, with D uncertain. Germline CDR1 is SGHVS and CDR2 is FQNEAQ. The CDR3 is 12 residues long. CDR3 in DNA: TGTGCCAGCAACTTAGGCTACAATGAGCAGTTCTTC. Translation gives CASNLGYNEQFF.

The chain uses TRBV7-6 and TRBJ1-1; 8 bases match TRBD1. V trimming: 6 bases; J trimming: 3 bases; junction bases outside the gene matches: 6. Germline V gene lookup returns CDR1 SGHVS and CDR2 FNYEAQ. The CDR3 runs to 14 residues. The CDR3 sequence is CASRPGGIYTEAFF. CDR3 DNA sequence: TGTGCCAGCAGACCAGGGGGCATTTACACTGAAGCTTTCTTT.

This rearrangement joins TRBV11-2 to TRBJ1-4, with 8 bases aligning to TRBD1. The length of the CDR3 is 16 residues. Germline trimming cut 2 bases from V and 3 bases from J; bases unmatched to any gene: 5. Germline values: CDR1 SGHAT, CDR2 FQNNGV. The CDR3 sequence: CASSLPTGGANEKLFF. In nucleotides, the CDR3 is TGTGCCAGCAGCTTACCTACAGGGGGGGCTAATGAAAAACTGTTTTTT. The full variable domain, its missing parts supplied by reference TRBV11-2 and TRBJ1-4, is EAGVAQSPRYKIIEKRQSVAFWCNPISGHATLYWYQQILGQGPKLLIQFQNNGVVDDSQLPKDRFSAERLKGVDSTLKIQPAKLEDSAVYLCASSLPTGGANEKLFFGSGTQLSVL.

The chain is built from TRBV29-1 and TRBJ2-1; D is tentatively TRBD1 or TRBD2 (5 bases each). This CDR3 region has 16 residues. Germline CDR1 SQVTM, CDR2 ANQGSEA. Between the trimmed V and J ends, which lost 0 bases and 5 bases, there was a span of 17 bases. The CDR3 loop is CSVEDPRDVVNNEQFF. CDR3 nucleotides: TGCAGCGTTGAAGACCCCCGGGACGTAGTGAACAATGAGCAGTTCTTC.

This chain uses TRBV3-1 with TRBJ2-1; D may be TRBD2 (6 bases). Germline V lookup: CDR1 LGHDT, CDR2 YNNKEL (reference sequence). This CDR3 comprises 14 residues. V was pared by 2 bases and J by 7 bases, with 12 bases between. This CDR3 reads CASSQPGAGNEQFF. Written as DNA, the CDR3 is TGTGCCAGCAGCCAACCGGGAGCTGGGAATGAGCAGTTCTTC.

The J gene is TRBJ2-2, the V gene TRBV28; D gene ambiguous. This CDR3 region has 13 residues. Germline assignment: CDR1 MDHEN and CDR2 SYDVKM. Trimming took 8 bases from V and 7 from J, leaving 14 bases between them. The CDR3 DNA is TGTGCCAGCCGGTGGGGATACGGCGGGGAGCTGTTTTTT. It yields the protein CASRWGYGGELFF. The full variable domain, its missing parts supplied by reference TRBV28 and TRBJ2-2, is DVKVTQSSRYLVKRTGEKVFLECVQDMDHENMFWYRQDPGLGLRLIYFSYDVKMKEKGDIPEGYSVSREKKERFSLILESASTNQTSMYLCASRWGYGGELFFGEGSRLTVL.

This sequence joins TRBV27 and TRBJ2-1; 10 bases agree with TRBD1. The CDR3 sequence is 15 residues long. V was pared by 6 bases and J by 10 bases, with 12 bases of the junction left unmatched. The V gene's germline CDR1 is MNHEY and CDR2 SMNVEV (reference sequence). CDR3 coding DNA: TGTGCCAGCAGACCCGGGACAGGGGTTTTCTACGAGCAGTTCTTC. As protein: CASRPGTGVFYEQFF.

V gene TRBV7-2 combines with J gene TRBJ2-5; 8 bases fit TRBD2. The DNA matches TRBJ2-7 better at its end, which makes the J call doubtful. Per germline, CDR1 SGHTA and CDR2 FQGNSA. This CDR3 has 18 residues. This chain's CDR3 is CASSLGGGLRGVRYEQYF. CDR3 sequence (DNA): TGTGCCAGCAGCTTAGGCGGGGGGTTGAGGGGCGTCCGGTACGAGCAGTACTTC.

This chain connects TRBV27 to TRBJ2-1; the match to TRBD1 covers 7 bases. This CDR3 region has 16 residues. After removal of 0 bases from V and 10 bases from J, the junction contained 12 bases not matched to a gene. CDR1 is MNHEY, CDR2 SMNVEV, per germline (reference sequence). CDR3 amino acids: CASSLSPGTVIREQFF. CDR3 nucleotide sequence: TGTGCCAGCAGTTTATCTCCCGGGACAGTAATTCGGGAGCAGTTCTTC.

The chain links TRBV9 to TRBJ2-3; 10 bases align to TRBD2. The CDR3 is 14 amino acids. Trimming cost V 9 bases and J 11 bases; bases outside gene matches: 15. CDR1 and CDR2 from the germline V gene are SGDLS and YYNGEE. The CDR3 protein is CATSREREGLRQYF. CDR3 in DNA: TGTGCCACCTCGAGAGAGCGGGAGGGCCTAAGGCAGTATTTT. Full variable domain (missing parts from reference TRBV9 and TRBJ2-3): DSGVTQTPKHLITATGQRVTLRCSPRSGDLSVYWYQQSLDQGLQFLIQYYNGEERAKGNILERFSAQQFPDLHSELNLSSLELGDSALYFCATSREREGLRQYFGPGTRLTVL.

This clonotype was observed a handful of times. The chain carries TRBV20-1 and TRBJ1-2; TRBD1 aligns across 8 bases. The length of the CDR3 is 16 residues. Germline loops: CDR1 DFQATT, CDR2 SNEGSKA (reference sequence). V was clipped by 1 base and J by 0 bases; unmatched bases: 7. This CDR3 reads CSARAPDRETNYGYTF. CDR3 nucleotide sequence: TGCAGTGCTAGAGCCCCGGACAGGGAAACTAACTATGGCTACACCTTC.

The genes are TRBV5-1 and TRBJ2-7; TRBD1 agrees at 8 bases. The CDR3 loop spans 15 amino acids. After removal of 4 bases from V and 3 bases from J, the junction contained 9 bases not matched to a gene. The germline gives CDR1 SGHRS, CDR2 YFSETQ. Here the CDR3 reads CASSALQGESYEQYF. Here the CDR3 DNA reads TGCGCCAGCAGCGCCTTACAGGGGGAAAGCTACGAGCAGTACTTC.

Here the CDR3 reads CSVRTGGRGAPLHF. The CDR3 DNA sequence: TGCAGCGTCCGGACAGGGGGGAGAGGAGCACCCCTCCACTTT. The chain employs TRBV29-1 and TRBJ1-6, with 10 nucleotides matching TRBD1. The junction had 10 bases not matched to a gene; V was cut back by 6 bases and J by 11 bases. Germline CDR1 and CDR2: SQVTM and ANQGSEA. The CDR3 has 14 amino acids.

This clonotype was seen ten or more times. The V gene is TRBV3-1, the J gene TRBJ2-5; TRBD1 agrees at 8 bases. V lost 1 base and J lost 3; bases outside the gene matches: 10. Germline assignment: CDR1 LGHDT and CDR2 YNNKEL (reference sequence). The length of the CDR3 is 17 residues. CDR3 in DNA: TGTGCCAGCAGCCAAGTTAAGGACAGGGTCCTCGAAGAGACCCAGTACTTC. Translating gives CASSQVKDRVLEETQYF.

This clonotype was recorded a few times. The chain uses TRBV20-1 and TRBJ2-5; D gene uncertain. V was shortened by 3 bases and J by 7 bases, with 15 bases between the two germline ends. The CDR3 sequence is 13 residues long. The germline V gene has CDR1 DFQATT and CDR2 SNEGSKA (reference sequence). The chain's CDR3 is CSASLTGEGTQYF. In DNA, the CDR3 is TGCAGTGCTAGTCTGACTGGGGAAGGGACCCAGTACTTC.

The chain couples TRBV3-1 to TRBJ1-1, with 9 nucleotides matching TRBD1. The germline CDR1 and CDR2 sequences are LGHDT and YNNKEL (reference sequence). The CDR3 consists of 15 residues. J lost 8 bases, V lost 4 bases, and 11 bases had no gene match. CDR3 DNA: TGTGCCAGCAGCCCAGGACAGGGGCCTAGGGGCGAAGCTTTCTTT. Protein product: CASSPGQGPRGEAFF.

CDR3 sequence: CASRGGTTHTQYF. The CDR3 DNA reads TGTGCCAGCAGGGGCGGGACTACCCATACGCAGTATTTT. This rearrangement joins TRBV12-3 or TRBV12-4 to TRBJ2-3, with 7 bases identical to TRBD2. This CDR3 is built from 13 residues. Trimming at V came to 6 bases and at J to 7 bases, leaving 7 bases not matched to a gene.

The sample holds a few counts of this clonotype. The V gene is TRBV6-2 or TRBV6-3, the J gene TRBJ2-7, with 7 bases lining up with TRBD2. Germline V lookup: CDR1 MNHEY, CDR2 SVGEGT. CDR3 size: 16 residues. The J segment lost 0 bases and the V segment lost 1 base, leaving 6 bases of the junction unmatched. CDR3 sequence: CASSYWLAAASYEQYF. The CDR3 coding sequence is TGTGCCAGCAGTTACTGGCTAGCGGCCGCCTCCTACGAGCAGTACTTC.

This clonotype was found a few times. Here the CDR3 DNA reads TGTGCCACCAGCAGAGTAGGACGGCGGGGCAAAAACATTCAGTACTTC. Protein sequence: CATSRVGRRGKNIQYF. This chain joins TRBV15 and TRBJ2-4; D possibly corresponds to TRBD2 (6 bases). CDR3 length: 16 amino acids. Germline V gene lookup returns CDR1 LNHNV and CDR2 YYDKDF (reference sequence). The germline V and J ends were trimmed by 1 base and 3 bases, with 13 bases remaining between them.

V is TRBV4-2 and J is TRBJ2-3; TRBD2 agrees at 9 bases. CDR1 is LGHNA and CDR2 is YNFKEQ in the germline V gene. The CDR3 spans 15 residues. Unmatched junction bases numbered 7, after V lost 4 bases and J lost 5 bases. CDR3 loop: CASSRGTSSRDTQYF. The CDR3 DNA is TGTGCCAGCAGCCGCGGGACTAGCAGTAGAGATACGCAGTATTTT.

The V call is TRBV5-1, the J call TRBJ2-5; TRBD1 aligns across 7 bases. In germline, CDR1 is SGHRS, CDR2 YFSETQ. The length of the CDR3 is 17 residues. Trimming took 1 base from V and 4 from J; bases not matched to a gene: 13. CDR3 nucleotides: TGCGCCAGCAGCTTGACTGGTGGACAGGCTCGAGGAGAGACCCAGTACTTC. It is translated as CASSLTGGQARGETQYF.

The genes are TRBV27 and TRBJ1-2; 9 bases agree with TRBD1. The germline CDR1 and CDR2 sequences are MNHEY and SMNVEV (reference sequence). This CDR3 has 14 residues. With V trimmed by 5 bases and J by 6 bases, 7 bases remained unmatched. The DNA for the CDR3 is TGTGCCAGCAGTCAGGGGACAGGGAGTAATGGCTACACCTTC. The encoded protein is CASSQGTGSNGYTF.

Of note for this clonotype: The junction departs from the called germline gene at one end, perhaps through a read error. The gene calls are TRBV7-7 and TRBJ2-6; D ambiguous. Germline V gives CDR1 SSHAT, CDR2 FNYEAQ (reference sequence). This CDR3 is built from 15 residues. CDR3 coding DNA: TGTGCTAGCAGCTCGTCCTCTGGGGGGGCCAACGTCCTGACTTTC. It codes for CASSSSSGGANVLTF.